This T cell receptor beta chain was sequenced during a study of T cell responses to AZD1222 COVID-19 vaccine. In this sample, this clone turned up once. Germline-derived CDR1 and CDR2 are LNHDA and SQIVND (reference sequence). This CDR3 spans 14 amino acids. V gave up 8 bases and J gave up 0 bases; unmatched junction bases: 0. The method was immunoSEQ multiplex PCR; TCRdb's version includes in-frame clones alone and lacks a portion of them. In the table there are around 180,000 clones, almost 90% of which are singletons. The input for sequencing was peripheral blood, taken on day 0 of AZD1222 vaccination. The TCR originated in an adult in good health. The chain uses TRBV19 and TRBJ2-7; 14 positions agree with TRBD2. In DNA form, the CDR3 reads TGTGCCAGTGGGACTAGCGGGGGCTCCTACGAGCAGTACTTC. Translated: CASGTSGGSYEQYF.